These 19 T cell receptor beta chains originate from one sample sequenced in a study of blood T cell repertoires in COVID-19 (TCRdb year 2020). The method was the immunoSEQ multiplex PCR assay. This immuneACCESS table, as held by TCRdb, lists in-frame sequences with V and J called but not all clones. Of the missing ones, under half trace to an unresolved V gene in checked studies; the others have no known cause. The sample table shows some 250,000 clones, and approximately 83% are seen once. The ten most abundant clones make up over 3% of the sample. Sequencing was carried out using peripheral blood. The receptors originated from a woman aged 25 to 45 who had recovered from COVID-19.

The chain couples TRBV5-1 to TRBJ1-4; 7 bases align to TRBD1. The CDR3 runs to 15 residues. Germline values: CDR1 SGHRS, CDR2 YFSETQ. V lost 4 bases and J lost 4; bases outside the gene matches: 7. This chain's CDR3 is CASSPGGQYNEKLFF. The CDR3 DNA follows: TGCGCCAGCAGCCCAGGGGGACAGTATAATGAAAAACTGTTTTTT.

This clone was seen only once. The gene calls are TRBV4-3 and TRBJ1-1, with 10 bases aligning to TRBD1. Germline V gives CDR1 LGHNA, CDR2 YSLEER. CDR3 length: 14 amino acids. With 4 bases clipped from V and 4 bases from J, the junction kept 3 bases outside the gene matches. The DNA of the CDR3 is TGCGCCAGCAGCCGGGGACAGGGGAGCACTGAAGCTTTCTTT. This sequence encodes CASSRGQGSTEAFF.

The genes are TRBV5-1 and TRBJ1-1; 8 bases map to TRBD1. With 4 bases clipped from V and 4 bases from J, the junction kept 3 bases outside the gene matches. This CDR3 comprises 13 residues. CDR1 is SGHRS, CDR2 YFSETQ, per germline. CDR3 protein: CASSVDRATEAFF. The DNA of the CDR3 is TGCGCCAGCAGCGTGGACAGGGCCACTGAAGCTTTCTTT.

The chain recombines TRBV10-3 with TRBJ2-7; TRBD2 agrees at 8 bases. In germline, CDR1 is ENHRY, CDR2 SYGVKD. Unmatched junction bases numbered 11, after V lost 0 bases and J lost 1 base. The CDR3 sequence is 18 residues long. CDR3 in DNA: TGTGCCATCAGTGAGTCGCTGGCGGGGGGCCGACTTTCCTACGAGCAGTACTTC. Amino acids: CAISESLAGGRLSYEQYF.

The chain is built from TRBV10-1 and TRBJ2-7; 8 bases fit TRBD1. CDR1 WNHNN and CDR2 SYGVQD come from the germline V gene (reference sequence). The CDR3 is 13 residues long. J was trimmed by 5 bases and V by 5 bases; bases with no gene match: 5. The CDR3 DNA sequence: TGCGCCAGCAGTCTCGGACAGGGCGACGAGCAGTACTTC. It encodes CASSLGQGDEQYF.

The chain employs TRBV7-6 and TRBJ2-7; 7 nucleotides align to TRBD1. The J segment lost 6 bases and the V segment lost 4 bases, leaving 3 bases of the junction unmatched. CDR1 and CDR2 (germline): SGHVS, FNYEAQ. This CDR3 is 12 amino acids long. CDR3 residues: CASSSPGGEQYF. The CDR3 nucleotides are TGTGCCAGCAGCTCCCCAGGGGGCGAGCAGTACTTC.

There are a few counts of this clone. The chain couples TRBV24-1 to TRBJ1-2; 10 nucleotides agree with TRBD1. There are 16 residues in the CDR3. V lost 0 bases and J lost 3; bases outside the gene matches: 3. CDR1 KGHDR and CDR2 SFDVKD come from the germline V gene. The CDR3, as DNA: TGTGCCACCAGTGATTTGCAGACAGGGGGCCACTATGGCTACACCTTC. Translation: CATSDLQTGGHYGYTF.

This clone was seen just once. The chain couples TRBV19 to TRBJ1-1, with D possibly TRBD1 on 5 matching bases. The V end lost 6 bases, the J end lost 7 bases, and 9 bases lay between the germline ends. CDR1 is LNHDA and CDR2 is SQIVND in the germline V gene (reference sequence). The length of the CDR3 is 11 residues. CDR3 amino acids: CASREGNEAFF. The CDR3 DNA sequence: TGTGCCAGTAGGGAGGGGAATGAAGCTTTCTTT.

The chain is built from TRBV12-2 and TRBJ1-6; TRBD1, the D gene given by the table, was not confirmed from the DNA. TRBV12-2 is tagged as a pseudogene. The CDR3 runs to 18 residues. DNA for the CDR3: TGTGCAAGTCGCTTAGATCCACCAGGGGTCTGGCCTTTTTCACCCCTCCACTTT. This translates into CASRLDPPGVWPFSPLHF.

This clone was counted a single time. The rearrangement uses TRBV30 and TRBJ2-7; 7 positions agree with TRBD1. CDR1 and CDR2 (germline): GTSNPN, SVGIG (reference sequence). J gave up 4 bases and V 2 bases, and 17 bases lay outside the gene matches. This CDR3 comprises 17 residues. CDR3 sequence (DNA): TGTGCCTGGAGTTGGGGTACTCAGGGGGAACCTACTTACGAGCAGTACTTC. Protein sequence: CAWSWGTQGEPTYEQYF. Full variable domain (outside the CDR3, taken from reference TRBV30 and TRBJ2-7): SQTIHQWPATLVQPVGSPLSLECTVEGTSNPNLYWYRQAAGRGLQLLFYSVGIGQISSEVPQNLSASRPQDRQFILSSKKLLLSDSGFYLCAWSWGTQGEPTYEQYFGPGTRLTVT.

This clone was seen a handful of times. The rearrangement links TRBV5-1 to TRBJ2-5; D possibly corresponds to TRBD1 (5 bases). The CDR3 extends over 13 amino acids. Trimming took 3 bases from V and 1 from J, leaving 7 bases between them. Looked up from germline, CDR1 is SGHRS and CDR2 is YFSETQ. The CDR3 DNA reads TGCGCCAGCAGCTGGACACCCCAAGAGACCCAGTACTTC. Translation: CASSWTPQETQYF.

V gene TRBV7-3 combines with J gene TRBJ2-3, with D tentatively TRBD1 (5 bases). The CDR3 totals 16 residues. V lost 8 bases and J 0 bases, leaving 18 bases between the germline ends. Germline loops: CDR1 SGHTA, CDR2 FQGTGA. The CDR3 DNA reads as TGTGCCAGCCGACAGTATCACCCGACTAGCACAGATACGCAGTATTTT. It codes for CASRQYHPTSTDTQYF.

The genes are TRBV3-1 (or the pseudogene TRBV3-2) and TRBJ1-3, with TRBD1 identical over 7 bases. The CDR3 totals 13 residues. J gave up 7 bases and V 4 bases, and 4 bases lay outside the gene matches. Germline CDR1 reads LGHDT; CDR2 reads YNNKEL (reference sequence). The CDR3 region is CASSLEGANTIYF. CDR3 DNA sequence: TGTGCCAGCAGCCTAGAGGGGGCGAACACCATATATTTT.

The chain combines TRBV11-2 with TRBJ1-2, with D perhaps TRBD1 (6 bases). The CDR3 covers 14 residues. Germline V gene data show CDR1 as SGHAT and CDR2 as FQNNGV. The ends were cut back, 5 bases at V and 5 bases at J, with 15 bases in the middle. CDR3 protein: CASSGQPDYYGYTF. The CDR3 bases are TGTGCCAGCAGCGGACAGCCGGATTATTATGGCTACACCTTC.

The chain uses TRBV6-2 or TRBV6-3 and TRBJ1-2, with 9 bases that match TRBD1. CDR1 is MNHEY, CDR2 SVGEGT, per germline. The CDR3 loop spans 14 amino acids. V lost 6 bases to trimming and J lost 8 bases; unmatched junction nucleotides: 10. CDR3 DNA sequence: TGTGCCAGCAGCCGAACAGGGGGCGTCGACGGCTACACCTTC. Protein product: CASSRTGGVDGYTF.

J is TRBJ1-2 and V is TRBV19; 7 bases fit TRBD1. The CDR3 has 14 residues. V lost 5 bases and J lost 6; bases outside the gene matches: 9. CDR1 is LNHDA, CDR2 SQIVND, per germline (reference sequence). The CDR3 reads CASSSSTGFDGYTF. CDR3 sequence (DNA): TGTGCCAGTAGTTCGTCGACAGGGTTCGATGGCTACACCTTC.

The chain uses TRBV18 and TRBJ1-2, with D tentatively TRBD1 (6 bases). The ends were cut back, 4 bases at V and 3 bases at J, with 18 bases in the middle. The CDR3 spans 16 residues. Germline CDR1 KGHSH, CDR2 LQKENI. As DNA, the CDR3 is TGTGCCAGCTCACAAACCCCACCGGGACACCACTATGGCTACACCTTC. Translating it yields CASSQTPPGHHYGYTF.

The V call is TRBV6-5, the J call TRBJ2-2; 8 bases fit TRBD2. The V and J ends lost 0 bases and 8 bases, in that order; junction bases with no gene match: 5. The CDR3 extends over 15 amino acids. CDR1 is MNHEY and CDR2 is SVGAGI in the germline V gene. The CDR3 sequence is CASSYSGGGSGELFF. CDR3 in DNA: TGTGCCAGCAGTTACTCCGGGGGGGGCTCTGGGGAGCTGTTTTTT.

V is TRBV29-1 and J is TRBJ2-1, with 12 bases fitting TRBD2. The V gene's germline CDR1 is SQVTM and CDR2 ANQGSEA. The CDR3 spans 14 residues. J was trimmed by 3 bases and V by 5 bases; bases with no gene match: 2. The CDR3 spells CSVTSGGLYNEQFF. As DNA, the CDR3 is TGCAGCGTTACTAGCGGGGGGCTCTACAATGAGCAGTTCTTC.